The present T cell receptor (beta chain) was sequenced within a study of cytomegalovirus exposure and HLA in healthy donors. Points from the study as a whole: Later analysis indicated greater clonal expansion among HLA-associated TCR beta chains than among equally common other chains. A list of 150 to 200 TCR beta chains associated with cytomegalovirus was given. Accurate predictions that matched the HLA-A and HLA-B alleles of most subjects were reportedly made from TCR beta sequences.

As to this clone: Its specificity is not known.

The study ran its PCR with 60 Vbeta and 13 Jbeta primers. Some clones are missing from TCRdb's copy, which holds only in-frame ones; the method was immunoSEQ multiplex PCR. The sample holds fewer than 200,000 clones, 75% to 80% seen once. Germline loops: CDR1 SGDLS, CDR2 YYNGEE. CDR3 size: 17 residues. Trimming cost V 0 bases and J 7 bases; bases outside gene matches: 13. The sequence was obtained from a woman in her forties or fifties in good health and CMV-seropositive. The sequencing input was PBMCs. The V and J genes are TRBV9 and TRBJ2-5; 9 bases map to TRBD2. In DNA form, the CDR3 reads TGTGCCAGCAGCGTAGACGCGACTAGCGGTCCTCTTGCGACCCAGTACTTC. Translated: CASSVDATSGPLATQYF.